This section outlines one TCR beta chain sequence together with its context. This entry comes from a study of blood T cell repertoires in COVID-19. In the study overall: The United States, Italy and Spain supplied acute and convalescent COVID-19 samples. From T cells, B-cell-depleted T cells, or PBMCs came the material, which was cDNA or gDNA.

In the authors' methods: Using reference gene primer amplification, nucleated cell counts were estimated. Profiling relied on immunoSEQ multiplex PCR, and the TCRdb table lists in-frame clones only, not all of them. The V and J calls and clone size come from that table; D and trimming were worked out from the DNA. The sample shows over 85,000 clones, approximately 86% of them seen only once. The CDR3 is 13 amino acids. V lost 5 bases and J lost 2; bases outside the gene matches: 2. The germline CDR1 and CDR2 sequences are ENHRY and SYGVKD. The sequence came from a man aged 55-75 years with acute or convalescent COVID-19. Sample: peripheral blood. The rearrangement joins TRBV10-3 to TRBJ1-2; 7 bases line up with TRBD1. In DNA, the CDR3 is TGTGCCATCAGTAGACAGGGAAACTATGGCTACACCTTC. It is translated as CAISRQGNYGYTF.